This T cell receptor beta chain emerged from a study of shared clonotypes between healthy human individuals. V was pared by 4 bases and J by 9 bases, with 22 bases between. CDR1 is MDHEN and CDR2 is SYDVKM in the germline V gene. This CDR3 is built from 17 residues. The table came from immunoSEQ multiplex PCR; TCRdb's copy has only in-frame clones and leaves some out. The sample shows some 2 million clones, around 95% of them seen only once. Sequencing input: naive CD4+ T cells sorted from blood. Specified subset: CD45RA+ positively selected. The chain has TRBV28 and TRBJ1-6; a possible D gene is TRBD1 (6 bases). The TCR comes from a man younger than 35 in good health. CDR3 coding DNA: TGTGCCAGCAGTTACCCCGGGGGCAGGGCTGCTGGTTCACCCCTCCACTTT. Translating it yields CASSYPGGRAAGSPLHF.